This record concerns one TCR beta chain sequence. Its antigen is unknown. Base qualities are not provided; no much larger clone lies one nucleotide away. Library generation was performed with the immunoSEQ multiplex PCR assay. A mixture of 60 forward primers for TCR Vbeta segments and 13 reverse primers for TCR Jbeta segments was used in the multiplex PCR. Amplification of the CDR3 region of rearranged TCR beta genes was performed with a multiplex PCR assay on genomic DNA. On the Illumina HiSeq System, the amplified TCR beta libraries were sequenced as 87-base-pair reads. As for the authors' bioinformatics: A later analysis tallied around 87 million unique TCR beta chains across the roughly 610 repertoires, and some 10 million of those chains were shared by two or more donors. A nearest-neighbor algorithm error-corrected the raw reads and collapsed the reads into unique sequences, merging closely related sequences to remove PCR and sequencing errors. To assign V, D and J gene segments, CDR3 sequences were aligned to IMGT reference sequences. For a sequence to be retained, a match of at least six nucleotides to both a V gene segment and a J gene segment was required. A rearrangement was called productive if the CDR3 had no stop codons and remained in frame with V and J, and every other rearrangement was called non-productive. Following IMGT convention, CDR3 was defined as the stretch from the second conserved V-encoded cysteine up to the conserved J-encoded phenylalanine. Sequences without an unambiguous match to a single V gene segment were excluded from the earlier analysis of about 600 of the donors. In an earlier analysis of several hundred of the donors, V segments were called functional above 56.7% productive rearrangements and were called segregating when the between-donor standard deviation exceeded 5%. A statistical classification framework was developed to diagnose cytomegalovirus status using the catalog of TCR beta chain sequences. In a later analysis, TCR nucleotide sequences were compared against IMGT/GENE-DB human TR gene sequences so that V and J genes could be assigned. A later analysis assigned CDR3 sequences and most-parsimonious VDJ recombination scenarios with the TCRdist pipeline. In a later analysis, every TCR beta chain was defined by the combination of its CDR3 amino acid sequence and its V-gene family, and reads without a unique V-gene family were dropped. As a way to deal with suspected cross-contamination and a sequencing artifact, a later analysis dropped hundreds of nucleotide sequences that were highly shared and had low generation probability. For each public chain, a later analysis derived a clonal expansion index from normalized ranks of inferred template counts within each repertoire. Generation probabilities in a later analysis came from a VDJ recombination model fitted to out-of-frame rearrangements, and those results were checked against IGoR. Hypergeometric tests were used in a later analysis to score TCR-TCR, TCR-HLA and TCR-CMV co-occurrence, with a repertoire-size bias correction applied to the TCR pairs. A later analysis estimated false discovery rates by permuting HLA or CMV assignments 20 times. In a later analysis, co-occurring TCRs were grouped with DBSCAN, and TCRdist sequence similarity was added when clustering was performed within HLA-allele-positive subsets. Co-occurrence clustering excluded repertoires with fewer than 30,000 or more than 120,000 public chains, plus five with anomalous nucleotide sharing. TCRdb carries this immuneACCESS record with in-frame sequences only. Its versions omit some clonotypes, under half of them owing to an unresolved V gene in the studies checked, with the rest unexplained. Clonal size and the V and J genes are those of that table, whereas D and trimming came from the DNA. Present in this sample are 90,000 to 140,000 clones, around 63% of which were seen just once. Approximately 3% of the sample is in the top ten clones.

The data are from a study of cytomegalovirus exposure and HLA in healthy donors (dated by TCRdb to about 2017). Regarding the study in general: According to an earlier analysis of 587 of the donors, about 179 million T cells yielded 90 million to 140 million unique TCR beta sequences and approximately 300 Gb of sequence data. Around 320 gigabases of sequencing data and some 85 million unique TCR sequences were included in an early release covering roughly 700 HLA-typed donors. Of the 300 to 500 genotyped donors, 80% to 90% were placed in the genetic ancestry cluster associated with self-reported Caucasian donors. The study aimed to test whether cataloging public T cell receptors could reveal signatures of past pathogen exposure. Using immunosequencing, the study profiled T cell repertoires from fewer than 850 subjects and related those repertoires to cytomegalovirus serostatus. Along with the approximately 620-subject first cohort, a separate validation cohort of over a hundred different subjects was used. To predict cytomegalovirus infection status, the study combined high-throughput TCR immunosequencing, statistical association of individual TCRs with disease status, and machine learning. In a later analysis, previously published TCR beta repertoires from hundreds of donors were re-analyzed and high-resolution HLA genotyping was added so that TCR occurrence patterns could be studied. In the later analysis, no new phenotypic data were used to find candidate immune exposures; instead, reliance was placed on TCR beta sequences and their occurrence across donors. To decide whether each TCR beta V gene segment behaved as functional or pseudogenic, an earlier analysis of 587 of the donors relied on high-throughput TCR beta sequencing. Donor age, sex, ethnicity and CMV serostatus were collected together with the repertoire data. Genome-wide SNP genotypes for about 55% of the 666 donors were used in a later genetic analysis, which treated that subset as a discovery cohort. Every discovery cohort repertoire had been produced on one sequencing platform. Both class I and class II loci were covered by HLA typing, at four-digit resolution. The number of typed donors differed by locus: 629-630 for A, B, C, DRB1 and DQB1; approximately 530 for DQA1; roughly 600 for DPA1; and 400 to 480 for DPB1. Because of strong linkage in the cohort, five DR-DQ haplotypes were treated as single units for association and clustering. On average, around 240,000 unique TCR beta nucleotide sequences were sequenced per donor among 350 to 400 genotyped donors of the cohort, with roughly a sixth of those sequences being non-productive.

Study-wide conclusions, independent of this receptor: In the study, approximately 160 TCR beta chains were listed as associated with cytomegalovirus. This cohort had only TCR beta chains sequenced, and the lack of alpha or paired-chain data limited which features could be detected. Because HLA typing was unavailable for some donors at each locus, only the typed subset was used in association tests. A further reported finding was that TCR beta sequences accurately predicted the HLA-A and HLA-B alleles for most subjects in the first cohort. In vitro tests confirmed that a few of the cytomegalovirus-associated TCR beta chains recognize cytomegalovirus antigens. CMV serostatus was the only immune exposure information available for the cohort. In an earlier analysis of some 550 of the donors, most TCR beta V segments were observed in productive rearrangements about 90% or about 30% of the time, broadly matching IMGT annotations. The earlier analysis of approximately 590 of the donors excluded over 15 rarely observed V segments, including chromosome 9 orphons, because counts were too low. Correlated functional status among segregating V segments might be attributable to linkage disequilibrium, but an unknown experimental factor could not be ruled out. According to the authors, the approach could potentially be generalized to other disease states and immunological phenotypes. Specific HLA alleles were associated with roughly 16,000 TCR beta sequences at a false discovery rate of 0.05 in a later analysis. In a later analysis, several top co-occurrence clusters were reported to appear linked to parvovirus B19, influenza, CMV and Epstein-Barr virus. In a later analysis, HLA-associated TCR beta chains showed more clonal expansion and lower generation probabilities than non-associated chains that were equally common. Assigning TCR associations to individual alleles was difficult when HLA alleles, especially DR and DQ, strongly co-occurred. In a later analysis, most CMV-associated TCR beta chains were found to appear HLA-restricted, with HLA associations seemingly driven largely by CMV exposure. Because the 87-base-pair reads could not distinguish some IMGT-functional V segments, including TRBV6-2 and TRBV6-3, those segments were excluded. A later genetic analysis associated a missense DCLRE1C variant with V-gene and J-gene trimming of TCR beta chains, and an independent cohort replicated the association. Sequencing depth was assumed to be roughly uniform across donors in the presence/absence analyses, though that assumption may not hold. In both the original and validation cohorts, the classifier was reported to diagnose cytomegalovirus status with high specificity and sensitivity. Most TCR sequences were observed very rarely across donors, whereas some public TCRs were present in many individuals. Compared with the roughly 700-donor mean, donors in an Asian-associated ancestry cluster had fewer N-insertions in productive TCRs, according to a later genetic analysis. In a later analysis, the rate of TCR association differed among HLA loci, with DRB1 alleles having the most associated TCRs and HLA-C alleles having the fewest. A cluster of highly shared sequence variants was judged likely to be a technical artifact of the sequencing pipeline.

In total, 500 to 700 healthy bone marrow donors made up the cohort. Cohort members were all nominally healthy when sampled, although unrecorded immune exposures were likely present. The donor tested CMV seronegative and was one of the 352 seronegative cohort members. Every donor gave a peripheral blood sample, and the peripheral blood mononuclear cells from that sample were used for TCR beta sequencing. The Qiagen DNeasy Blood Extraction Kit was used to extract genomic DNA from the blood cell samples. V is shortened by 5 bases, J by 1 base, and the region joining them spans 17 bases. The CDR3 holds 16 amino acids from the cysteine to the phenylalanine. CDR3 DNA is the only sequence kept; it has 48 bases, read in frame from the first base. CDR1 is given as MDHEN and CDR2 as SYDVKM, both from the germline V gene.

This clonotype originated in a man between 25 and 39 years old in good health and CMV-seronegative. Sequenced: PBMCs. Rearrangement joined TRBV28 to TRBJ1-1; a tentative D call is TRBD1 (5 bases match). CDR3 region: CASSPPPLGGNTEAFF. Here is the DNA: TGTGCCAGCAGTCCCCCGCCGCTGGGGGGGAACACTGAAGCTTTCTTT.